This passage covers 18 T cell receptor beta chains from one sample sequenced in a study of a mutant IDH1 vaccine in newly diagnosed glioma. These receptors' antigens are unknown. The method was immunoSEQ multiplex PCR; TCRdb's version includes in-frame clones alone and lacks a portion of them. Counted here are about 23,000 clones, roughly 78% occurring once; the ten biggest clones make up around 7.5%. Time point noted: week 11, during vaccination. The investigators gave 300 ug of mutant IDH1 20-mer peptide in each vaccine dose, together with topical imiquimod. The sequenced sample was PBMCs, obtained from a glioma patient whose treatment included an IDH1 peptide vaccine. The receptors come from a man between 35 and 55 years old with glioma.

This chain connects TRBV2 to TRBJ2-1, with TRBD2 matching over 7 bases. V was clipped by 11 bases and J by 0 bases; unmatched bases: 7. This CDR3 is 14 amino acids long. The germline V gene has CDR1 SNHLY and CDR2 FYNNEI. The CDR3 nucleotides read TGTGCCGGGTGGGGGGGAGTCTCCTACAATGAGCAGTTCTTC. Residues: CAGWGGVSYNEQFF.

The CDR3 is CASSLSGTEQETQYF. CDR3 DNA: TGTGCCAGCAGTTTATCCGGGACGGAACAAGAGACCCAGTACTTC. This chain connects TRBV6-5 to TRBJ2-5; either TRBD1 or TRBD2 may fit D (5 bases each). V dropped 4 bases and J dropped 2 bases, with 14 bases sitting between them. The germline V gene encodes CDR1 MNHEY and CDR2 SVGAGI. The CDR3 runs to 15 residues.

J is TRBJ1-2 and V is TRBV11-2; a weak D match, TRBD1 (5 bases). The CDR3 is made up of 13 amino acids. V was clipped by 0 bases and J by 5 bases, with 7 bases between them. Germline loops: CDR1 SGHAT, CDR2 FQNNGV. The CDR3 sequence is CASSLDGAYGYTF. The CDR3 region has the DNA TGTGCCAGCAGCTTAGACGGGGCTTATGGCTACACCTTC.

As DNA, the CDR3 is TGTGCCAGCAGCTCATCCGCCAATACAGGGAGCTACACCTTC. Protein product: CASSSSANTGSYTF. The J gene is TRBJ1-2, the V gene TRBV11-3; maybe TRBD1 (6 bases). The CDR3 extends over 14 amino acids. Germline V gene data show CDR1 as SGHNT and CDR2 as YENEEA. V lost 4 bases and J lost 9, with 18 bases in between.

The V gene is TRBV9, the J gene TRBJ2-1; the match to TRBD1 covers 7 bases. The J segment lost 4 bases and the V segment lost 3 bases, leaving 4 bases of the junction unmatched. Germline V gene data show CDR1 as SGDLS and CDR2 as YYNGEE. This CDR3 contains 14 residues. In DNA form, the CDR3 reads TGTGCCAGCAGCGCGGACAGGACATACAATGAGCAGTTCTTC. Its translation is CASSADRTYNEQFF.

This rearrangement joins TRBV7-6 to TRBJ1-1; D might be TRBD1 (6 bases). The CDR3 contains 13 residues. Trimming pared 5 bases from V and 0 bases from J, leaving 7 bases between. Looked up from germline, CDR1 is SGHVS and CDR2 is FNYEAQ. CDR3 sequence (DNA): TGTGCCAGCAGCCGGACAGTGAACACTGAAGCTTTCTTT. Protein sequence: CASSRTVNTEAFF.

The chain has TRBV9 and TRBJ1-2, with TRBD1 matching over 10 bases. Germline V gene sequence: CDR1 SGDLS, CDR2 YYNGEE. This CDR3 has 14 amino acids. Trimming took 2 bases from V and 8 from J; bases not matched to a gene: 6. The CDR3 spells CASSVRQGALGYTF. Written as DNA, the CDR3 is TGTGCCAGCAGCGTTCGACAGGGGGCATTGGGCTACACCTTC.

This clone was picked up a small number of times. V gene TRBV6-5 combines with J gene TRBJ2-3, with a tentative D call TRBD2 (5 bases). The CDR3 is 15 residues long. Trimming left V 2 bases short and J 3 bases short, with 12 bases between. Germline CDR1 is MNHEY and CDR2 is SVGAGI. The CDR3 spells CASSYEPRGTDTQYF. The CDR3 DNA follows: TGTGCCAGCAGTTACGAGCCACGAGGGACAGATACGCAGTATTTT.

The CDR3 DNA reads as TGTGCCAGCAGCTTAGCTTGGCGTAGCGGGAGGGCCGGGGAGACCCAGTACTTC. It specifies CASSLAWRSGRAGETQYF. This rearrangement joins TRBV11-2 to TRBJ2-5; 11 bases agree with TRBD2. V trimming: 1 base; J trimming: 5 bases; junction bases outside the gene matches: 12. Germline values: CDR1 SGHAT, CDR2 FQNNGV. The CDR3 contains 18 residues.

The gene calls are TRBV9 and TRBJ2-5; 9 bases match TRBD2. The CDR3 is 17 amino acids. Germline CDR1 reads SGDLS; CDR2 reads YYNGEE. The trim removed 0 bases at V and 2 bases at J, leaving 8 bases unmatched. The CDR3 is CASSVGSSGGLQETQYF. The CDR3, as DNA: TGTGCCAGCAGCGTAGGGAGTAGCGGGGGTTTACAAGAGACCCAGTACTTC.

To note about this clone: Mismatch with germline at one junction end may stem from a read error. This CDR3 is also generated by other DNA sequences in the sample. J is TRBJ1-5 and V is TRBV6-6, with D hard to call. Germline CDR1 and CDR2: MNHNY and SVGAGI (reference sequence). The CDR3 has 16 residues. The CDR3 protein is CASRSRWERNNQPQHF. The CDR3, as DNA: TGTGCCAGCAGGTCCCGTTGGGAACGGAATAATCAGCCCCAGCACTTT.

The rearrangement joins TRBV2 to TRBJ2-7; 8 bases are a match to TRBD1. Trimming at V came to 2 bases and at J to 3 bases, leaving 6 bases not matched to a gene. The CDR3 covers 15 residues. Germline assignment: CDR1 SNHLY and CDR2 FYNNEI. This chain's CDR3 is CASSEFGQGGYEQYF. The CDR3 bases are TGTGCCAGCAGTGAATTCGGACAGGGAGGCTACGAGCAGTACTTC.

The chain employs TRBV18 and TRBJ2-7, with D unclear. CDR1 and CDR2 from the germline V gene are KGHSH and LQKENI. The ends were cut back, 3 bases at V and 2 bases at J, with 11 bases in the middle. The CDR3 length is 14 residues. The CDR3 coding sequence is TGTGCCAGCTCACCTCAGGCGCGCCCCTACGAGCAGTACGTC. Translated: CASSPQARPYEQYV.

The table lists this clone with a count of one. The chain combines TRBV6-1 with TRBJ1-1, with D uncertain. V dropped 8 bases and J dropped 0 bases, with 10 bases sitting between them. The CDR3 is 13 residues long. In germline, CDR1 is MNHNS, CDR2 SASEGT. The CDR3 DNA reads TGTGCCAGCCGACAACAGATGAACACTGAAGCTTTCTTT. Its translation: CASRQQMNTEAFF.

This chain connects TRBV2 to TRBJ1-3, with D possibly TRBD1 on 6 matching bases. Germline V gives CDR1 SNHLY, CDR2 FYNNEI. The CDR3 covers 12 residues. V lost 8 bases and J 4 bases, leaving 9 bases between the germline ends. CDR3 DNA: TGTGCCAGCGCAGGGGCAGGAAACACCATATATTTT. This gives the protein CASAGAGNTIYF.

Written as DNA, the CDR3 is TGTGCCAGTAGTACTAGCGGGATGAGCACAGATACGCAGTATTTT. Translated: CASSTSGMSTDTQYF. This sequence joins TRBV19 and TRBJ2-3; 9 nucleotides match TRBD2. The CDR3 covers 15 residues. Per germline, CDR1 LNHDA and CDR2 SQIVND (reference sequence). V was pared by 4 bases and J by 0 bases, with 2 bases of the junction left unmatched.

This clone has more than one count but fewer than ten. In nucleotides, the CDR3 is TGTGCCTGGAGCGTAAATGGGCAGCCCCAGCATTTT. It encodes CAWSVNGQPQHF. V usage is TRBV30 and J usage is TRBJ1-5; unclear D gene. The CDR3 totals 12 residues. The germline V gene has CDR1 GTSNPN and CDR2 SVGIG (reference sequence). V lost 3 bases to trimming and J lost 7 bases, with 10 bases between them.

This sequence joins TRBV5-1 and TRBJ2-7; D remains ambiguous. The V gene's germline CDR1 is SGHRS and CDR2 YFSETQ. The CDR3 has 14 amino acids. V lost 0 bases, J lost 0 bases, and 7 bases lay in between. The CDR3 sequence is CASSLAGPSYEQYF. In DNA, the CDR3 is TGCGCCAGCAGCTTGGCCGGCCCCTCCTACGAGCAGTACTTC. The variable domain in full, with the rest retrieved from reference TRBV5-1 and TRBJ2-7, is KAGVTQTPRYLIKTRGQQVTLSCSPISGHRSVSWYQQTPGQGLQFLFEYFSETQRNKGNFPGRFSGRQFSNSRSEMNVSTLELGDSALYLCASSLAGPSYEQYFGPGTRLTVT.